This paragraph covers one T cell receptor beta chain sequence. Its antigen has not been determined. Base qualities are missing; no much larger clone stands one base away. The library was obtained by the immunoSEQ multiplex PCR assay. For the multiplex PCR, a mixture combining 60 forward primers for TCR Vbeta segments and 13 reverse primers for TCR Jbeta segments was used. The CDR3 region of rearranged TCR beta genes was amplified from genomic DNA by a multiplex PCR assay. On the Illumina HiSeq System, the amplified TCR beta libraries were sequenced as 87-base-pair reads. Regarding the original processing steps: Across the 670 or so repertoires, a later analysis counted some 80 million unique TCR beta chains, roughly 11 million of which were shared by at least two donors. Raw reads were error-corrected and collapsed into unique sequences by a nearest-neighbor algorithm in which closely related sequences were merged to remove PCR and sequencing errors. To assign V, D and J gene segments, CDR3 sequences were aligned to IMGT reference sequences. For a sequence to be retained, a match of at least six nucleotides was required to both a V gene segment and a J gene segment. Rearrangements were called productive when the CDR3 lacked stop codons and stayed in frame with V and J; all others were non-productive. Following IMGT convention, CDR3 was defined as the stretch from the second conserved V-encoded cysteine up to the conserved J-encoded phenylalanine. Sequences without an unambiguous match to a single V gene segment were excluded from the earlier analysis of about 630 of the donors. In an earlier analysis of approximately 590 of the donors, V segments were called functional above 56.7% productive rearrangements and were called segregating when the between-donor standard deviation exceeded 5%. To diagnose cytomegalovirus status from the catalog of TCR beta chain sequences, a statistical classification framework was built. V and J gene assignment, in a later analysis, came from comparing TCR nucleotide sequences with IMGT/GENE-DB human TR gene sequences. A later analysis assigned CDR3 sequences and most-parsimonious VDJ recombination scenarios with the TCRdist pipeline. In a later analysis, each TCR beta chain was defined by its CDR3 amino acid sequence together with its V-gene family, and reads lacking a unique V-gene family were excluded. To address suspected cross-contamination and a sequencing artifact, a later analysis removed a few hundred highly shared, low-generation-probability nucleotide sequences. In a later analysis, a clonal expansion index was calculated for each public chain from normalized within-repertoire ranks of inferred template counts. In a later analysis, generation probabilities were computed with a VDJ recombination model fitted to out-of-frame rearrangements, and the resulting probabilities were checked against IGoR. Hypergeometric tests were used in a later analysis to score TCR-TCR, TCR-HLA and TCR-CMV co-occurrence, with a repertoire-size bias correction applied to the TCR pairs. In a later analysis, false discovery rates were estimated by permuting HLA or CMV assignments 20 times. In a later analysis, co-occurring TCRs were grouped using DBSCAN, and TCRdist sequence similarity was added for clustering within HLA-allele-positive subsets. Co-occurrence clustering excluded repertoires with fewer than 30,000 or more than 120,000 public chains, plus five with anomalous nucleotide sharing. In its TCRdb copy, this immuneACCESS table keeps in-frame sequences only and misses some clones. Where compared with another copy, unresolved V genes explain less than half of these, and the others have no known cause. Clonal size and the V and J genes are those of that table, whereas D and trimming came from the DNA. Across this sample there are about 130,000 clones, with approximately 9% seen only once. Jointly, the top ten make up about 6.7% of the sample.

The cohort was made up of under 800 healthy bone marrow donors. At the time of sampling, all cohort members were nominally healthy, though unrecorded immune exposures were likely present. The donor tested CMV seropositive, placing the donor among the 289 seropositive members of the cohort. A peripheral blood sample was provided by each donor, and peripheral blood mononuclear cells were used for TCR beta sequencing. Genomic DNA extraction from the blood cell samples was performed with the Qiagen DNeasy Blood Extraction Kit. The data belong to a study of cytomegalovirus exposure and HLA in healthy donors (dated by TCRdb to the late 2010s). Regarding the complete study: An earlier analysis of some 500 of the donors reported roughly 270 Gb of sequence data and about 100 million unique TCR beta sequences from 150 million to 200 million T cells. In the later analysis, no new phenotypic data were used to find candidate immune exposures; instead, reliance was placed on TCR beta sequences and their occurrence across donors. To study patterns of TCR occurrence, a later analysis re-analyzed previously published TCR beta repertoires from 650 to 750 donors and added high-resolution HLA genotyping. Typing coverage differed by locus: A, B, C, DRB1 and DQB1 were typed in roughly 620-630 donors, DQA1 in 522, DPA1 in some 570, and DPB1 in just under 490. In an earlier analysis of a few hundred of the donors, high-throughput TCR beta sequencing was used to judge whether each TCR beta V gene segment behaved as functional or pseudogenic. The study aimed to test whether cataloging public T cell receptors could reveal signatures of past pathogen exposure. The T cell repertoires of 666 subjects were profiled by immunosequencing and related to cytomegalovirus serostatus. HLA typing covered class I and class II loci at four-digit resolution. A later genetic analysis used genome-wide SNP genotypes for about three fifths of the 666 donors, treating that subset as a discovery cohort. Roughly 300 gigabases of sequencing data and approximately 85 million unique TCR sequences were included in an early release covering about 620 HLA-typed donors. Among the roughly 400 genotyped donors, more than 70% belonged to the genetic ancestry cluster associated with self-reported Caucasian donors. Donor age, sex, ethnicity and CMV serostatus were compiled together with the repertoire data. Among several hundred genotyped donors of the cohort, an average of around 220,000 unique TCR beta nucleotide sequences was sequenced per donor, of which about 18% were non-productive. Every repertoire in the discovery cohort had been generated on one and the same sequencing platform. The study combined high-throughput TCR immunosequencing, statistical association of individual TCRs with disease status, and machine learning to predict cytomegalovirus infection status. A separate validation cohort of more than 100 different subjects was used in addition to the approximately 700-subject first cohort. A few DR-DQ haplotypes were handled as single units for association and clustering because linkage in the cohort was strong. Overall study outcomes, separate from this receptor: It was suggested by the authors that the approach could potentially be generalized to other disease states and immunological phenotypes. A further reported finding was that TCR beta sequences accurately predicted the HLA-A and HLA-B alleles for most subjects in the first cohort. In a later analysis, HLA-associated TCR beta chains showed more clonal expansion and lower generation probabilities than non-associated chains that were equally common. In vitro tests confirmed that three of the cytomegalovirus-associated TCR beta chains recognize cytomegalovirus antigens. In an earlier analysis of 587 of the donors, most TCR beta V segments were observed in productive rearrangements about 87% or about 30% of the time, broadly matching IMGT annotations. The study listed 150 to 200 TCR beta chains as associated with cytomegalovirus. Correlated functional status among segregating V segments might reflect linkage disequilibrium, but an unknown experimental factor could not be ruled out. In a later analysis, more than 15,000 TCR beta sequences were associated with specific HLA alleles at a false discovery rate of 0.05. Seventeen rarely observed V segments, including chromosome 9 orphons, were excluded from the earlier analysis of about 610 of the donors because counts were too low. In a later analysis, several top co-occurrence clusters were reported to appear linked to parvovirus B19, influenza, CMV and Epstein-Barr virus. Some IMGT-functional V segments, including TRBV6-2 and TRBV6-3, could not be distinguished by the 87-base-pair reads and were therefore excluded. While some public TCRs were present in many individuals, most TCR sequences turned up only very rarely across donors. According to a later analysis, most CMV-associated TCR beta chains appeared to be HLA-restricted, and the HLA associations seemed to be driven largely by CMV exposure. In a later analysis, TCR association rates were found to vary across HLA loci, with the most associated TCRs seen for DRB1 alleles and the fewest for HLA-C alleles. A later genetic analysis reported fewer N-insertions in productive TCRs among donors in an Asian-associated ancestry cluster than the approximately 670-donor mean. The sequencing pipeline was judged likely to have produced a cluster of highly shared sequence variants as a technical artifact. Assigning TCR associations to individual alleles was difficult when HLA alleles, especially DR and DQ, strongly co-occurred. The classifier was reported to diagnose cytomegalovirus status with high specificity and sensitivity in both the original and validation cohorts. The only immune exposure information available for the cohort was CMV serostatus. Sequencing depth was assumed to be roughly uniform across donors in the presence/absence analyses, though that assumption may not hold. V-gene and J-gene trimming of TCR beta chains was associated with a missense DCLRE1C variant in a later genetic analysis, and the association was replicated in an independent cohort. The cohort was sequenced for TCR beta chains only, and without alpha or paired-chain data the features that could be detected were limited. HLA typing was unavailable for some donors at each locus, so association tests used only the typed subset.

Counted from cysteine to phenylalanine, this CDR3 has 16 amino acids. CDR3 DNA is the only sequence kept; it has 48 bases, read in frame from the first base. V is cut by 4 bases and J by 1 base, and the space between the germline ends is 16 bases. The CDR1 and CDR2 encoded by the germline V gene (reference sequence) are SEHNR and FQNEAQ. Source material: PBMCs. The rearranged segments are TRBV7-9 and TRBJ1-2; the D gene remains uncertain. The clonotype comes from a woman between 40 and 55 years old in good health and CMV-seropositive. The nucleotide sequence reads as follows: TGTGCCAGCAGCTCTAGCTTGGTTGGGGATAACTATGGCTACACCTTC. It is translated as CASSSSLVGDNYGYTF.